This T cell receptor (beta chain) derives from a study of blood T cells in healthy people across ages (dated by TCRdb to between 2015 and 2017). Regarding the complete study: Template switching captured roughly one uniquely barcoded TCR beta cDNA molecule per two T cells in model experiments. To avoid experimental bias, donors of different ages were randomly spread across the sequencing lanes. The study measured age-related changes in TCR beta repertoire diversity using deep sequencing normalized with unique cDNA molecular identifiers. Using the same blood draw, the study looked at two additional independent replicas of 1 million unique cDNA reads for two donors, one aged 18 to 30 and the other aged 80 or older. Donors were grouped into four age groups: young (average 16 years), middle-aged (39), aged (approximately 67) and long-lived (82).

What the work shows at the level of the full study, not this receptor alone: Estimates of total diversity from one million sequenced T cells were regarded as lower bounds and underestimates. Compared with the aged group, more naive CD4+ T cells, fewer expanded clones and increased TCR diversity were shown by the long-lived group, suggesting age selection. Donor CMV infection status was unknown, potentially confounding age-related changes in expanded clonotypes. The percentage of naive T cells measured by flow cytometry correlated strongly with observed TCR beta diversity. Since profiling was done on bulk unsorted PBMCs, naive and antigen-experienced compartments could not be conclusively compared. As age increased, observed TCR beta diversity per million T cells dropped in a roughly linear way, and a significant reduction was already evident by age 40.

Libraries were made using 5' RACE. TCRdb names Illumina HiSeq 2500 as the instrument used. A second PCR of about 6 to 11 cycles was performed with a sample-barcoded 5' primer and a J-beta primer mix. A template-switch 5' adaptor carrying 12 random nucleotides introduced a unique molecular identifier onto each TCR beta cDNA molecule. Each sample yielded at least 2.5 million CDR3-containing paired-end reads. The Mint cDNA synthesis kit, primed by a TRBC-specific oligonucleotide, was used to synthesize first-strand cDNA from all RNA. After uracil-DNA glycosylase treatment, a first 18-cycle PCR used universal primers M1SS and BC2_uni_R on all cDNA. The original methods were these. For normalization, 1 million high-quality reads, each with a distinct molecular identifier, were randomly selected from each sample. Instead of being binned into consensus sequences, reads with shared molecular identifiers were discarded. MiTCR, with a Q25 quality threshold and the strictest error-elimination algorithm, was used for CDR3 identification, clonotype clustering and error correction. Lower-bound total TCR beta diversity was estimated with a nonparametric unseen species model using Euler transformation. Through fastp at Q25 and MiXCR, TCRdb rebuilt clones from the public reads, retaining in-frame beta chains. For every CDR3 protein sequence, its rows merge into one entry that carries the most common genes and DNA. The V and J calls were determined by TCRdb, not by the authors. The sample contains about a million distinct CDR3 sequences, roughly 50% of them found a single time. 20% to 25% of the sample belongs to the ten largest clones.

Concerning this clonotype: The clone's antigen remains unknown. There are no base qualities to consult, and no much larger clone falls within one base.

Systemically healthy Caucasian individuals from Russia, some 36 in total and aged roughly 6 to 95 years, were included as donors. Each donor gave about 11 milliliters of peripheral blood, drawn into EDTA-treated Vacutainer tubes. PBMCs were isolated by Ficoll-Paque density-gradient centrifugation, with at least 7 million obtained per sample. Total RNA, at least 5 micrograms per sample, was extracted from PBMCs with Trizol reagent. The percentages of naive CD45RAhigh/CD27high T cells were determined by flow cytometry on a PBMC aliquot from every donor. The sequenced material came from blood. The receptor comes from a woman in her fifties or sixties in good health.

CDR3 protein: CSARDFAGKSPYEQFF. The nucleotides read TGCAGTGCTAGAGATTTTGCGGGAAAATCCCCATATGAGCAGTTCTTC. The rearranged segments are TRBV20-1 and TRBJ2-1; 6 matching bases give a weak D call of TRBD2. Trimming costs V 0 bases and J 8 bases, and their ends lie 20 bases apart. The CDR3 spans 16 residues, from the cysteine through the phenylalanine. Just the 48-base CDR3 DNA is kept, in frame starting at base 1. CDR1 DFQATT and CDR2 SNEGSKA are derived from the germline V gene (reference sequence).